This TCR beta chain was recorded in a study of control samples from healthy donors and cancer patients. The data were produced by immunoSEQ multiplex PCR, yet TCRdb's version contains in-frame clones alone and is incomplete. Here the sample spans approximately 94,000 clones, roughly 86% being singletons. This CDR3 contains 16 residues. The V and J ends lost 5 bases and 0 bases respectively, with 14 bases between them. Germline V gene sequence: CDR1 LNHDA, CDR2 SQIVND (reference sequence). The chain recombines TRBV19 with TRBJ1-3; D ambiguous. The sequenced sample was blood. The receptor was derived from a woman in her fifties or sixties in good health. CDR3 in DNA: TGTGCCAGTAGTGTTTCATGGGGAGGCTCTGGAAACACCATATATTTT. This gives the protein CASSVSWGGSGNTIYF.